The 3 T cell receptor beta chains below come from one sample, sequenced in a study of regulatory T cells in long-lasting Graves disease. With iRepertoire HTBI primers and Arm-PCR of CDR3 regions, TCR beta libraries were built. MiXCR, applied by TCRdb to the multiplex PCR reads, yields one record per CDR3 protein. Counted here are under 500,000 distinct CDR3 sequences, about 15% occurring once; the ten biggest clones make up about 10%. This sample's time point: newly diagnosed GD, antithyroid drugs for less than 3 months. Following extraction of RNA from PBMCs, that RNA was used to make the TCR library. The same specimen was also included in a second study, on T cells in Graves' hyperthyroidism and ophthalmopathy.

The input for sequencing was peripheral blood mononuclear cells (PBMCs), taken at new diagnosis, from a patient treated with antithyroid drugs. Receptors originate from a woman aged 25 to 39 with Graves disease.

About this clonotype: A much larger clone differs by one base, so this may be a read error. The conserved closing phenylalanine or tryptophan is absent in this CDR3, likely reflecting a read error. The CDR3 spells CASSLVPGGTEAFS. The DNA of the CDR3 is TGTGCCAGCAGCTTGGTTCCCGGGGGCACTGAAGCTTTCTCT. This chain connects TRBV5-5 to TRBJ1-1, with a tentative D call TRBD1 (5 bases). V shed 0 bases and J shed 4 bases, with 10 bases lying between them. This CDR3 contains 14 residues. Germline V gene sequence: CDR1 SGHKS, CDR2 YYEKEE (reference sequence).

Concerning this clonotype: A much larger clone lies one base from this, so it may be a read error. This likely comes from a read error, as the CDR3 has no conserved phenylalanine or tryptophan at its end. The V and J genes are TRBV28 and TRBJ2-1; D not resolved. Trimming took off 4 bases at V and 9 bases at J, with 10 bases between the two ends. The V gene's germline CDR1 is MDHEN and CDR2 SYDVKM. The CDR3 is 12 amino acids. The DNA of the CDR3 is TGTGCCAGCAGTTCCCTCAGGACTGAGCAGTTCGTC. This translates into CASSSLRTEQFV.

This chain uses TRBV6-1 with TRBJ1-4, with D possibly TRBD1 on 5 matching bases. The V end was cut by 6 bases, the J end by 5 bases, with 10 bases between. Germline CDR1 MNHNS, CDR2 SASEGT. The CDR3 totals 13 residues. The DNA of the CDR3 is TGTGCCAGCAGCCGGGGCCTCAATGAAAAACTGTTTTTT. Its translation is CASSRGLNEKLFF.